This T cell receptor beta chain is from a study of identical twins (TCRdb year 2016). In terms of the full investigation: To test whether fetal clonotypes persist, the study used deep sequencing on TCR alpha and beta repertoires from monozygotic twins, unrelated adults of various ages, and cord blood. To rule out contamination, replicate twin experiments were performed at different times with different library preparation protocols. Paper-wide results and their limitations: Invariant T cells such as MAIT and iNKT could partly confound zero-insertion analyses, though diverse VJ usage argued against this for most clonotypes. A weaker excess of twin sharing was found in beta out-of-frame sequences because the signal-to-noise ratio was lowered by fewer shared sequences. Compared with coincidental sharing between unrelated individuals, out-of-frame TCR alpha sequences shared between twins had an excess of sequences with low generation probability. In monozygotic twins, recombination models systematically underestimated out-of-frame TCR alpha sharing, but the models matched the sharing seen between unrelated individuals. Fewer insertions were carried by abundant cord blood beta clonotypes; a weaker similar trend was observed in young adult naive repertoires, while no such trend was observed in memory repertoires. Because the same donors could not be followed over many years, the conclusions depended on cross-sectional statistical analysis.

This clonotype was picked up a small number of times. Its cognate antigen has yet to be identified. The input lacks base qualities; no much larger clone sits a single base away. All donors were healthy Caucasians. Miltenyi CD45RO+ enrichment and human naive T-cell isolation kits were used to isolate memory (CD45RO+) and naive T cells from PBMC. The method behind the library was 5' RACE. The instrument was an Illumina HiSeq 2000. Template switching introduced a universal primer binding site; the final cDNA contained a unique molecular identifier, enabling accurate counting of TCR cDNA molecules. Specific primers in the conserved constant-segment region were used to synthesize first-strand cDNA for TCR alpha and beta chains. To control for contamination, each cDNA library was double barcoded with a SMART-Mk sample barcode plus Illumina barcodes. Two successive PCR steps introduced TruSeq adapter sequences along with Illumina sample barcodes. The Illumina HiSeq platform was used with custom primers to sequence TCR alpha and beta cDNA libraries. Per the authors' processing: Unique molecular identifiers were extracted from raw reads with MiGEC, and CDR3 positions were determined with MiXCR. Recombination models were inferred per individual with the repgenHMM and IGoR tools using an EM algorithm. Shared clonotype analysis was performed with the tcR package in R, normalizing sharing by the product of cloneset sizes. To study raw recombination without the effects of thymic and clonal selection, out-of-frame nonproductive sequences were analyzed. TCRdb took the public reads, trimmed them with fastp at Q25, ran MiXCR for clone calling and kept in-frame beta chains. Every entry covers one CDR3 protein and lists the most common genes and DNA from its rows. The V and J calls follow TCRdb's processing rather than the paper's. This sample has about 250,000 distinct CDR3 sequences in its table, and about an eighth of those were observed once. 8.8% of the sample lies in the top ten.

The cysteine opens and the phenylalanine closes a CDR3 of 15 amino acids. The kept DNA is CDR3 alone, 45 bases in frame from the first base. Trimming at the junction amounts to 1 base on V and 4 bases on J, and the germline ends lie 14 bases apart. Based on the germline V gene, the CDR1 and CDR2 sequences are SGHRS and YFSETQ. The TCR sequence derives from a woman under 30 in good health. The rearranged segments are TRBV5-1 and TRBJ2-5; 7 matching bases give a weak D call of TRBD1. The sequenced sample was memory (CD45RO+) T cells sorted from blood. The sample's cell subset or site label, decoded: CD45RO+ enriched T cells. At the DNA level, the sequence is TGCGCCAGCAGCTTGAATGGAGGGGGCGGAGAGACCCAGTACTTC. Its translation reads: CASSLNGGGGETQYF.